The 15 T cell receptor beta chains given below trace back to one sample, sequenced in a study of blood T cell repertoires in COVID-19 (dated by TCRdb to about 2020). Libraries came from the immunoSEQ multiplex PCR assay. TCRdb limited this immuneACCESS table to in-frame rearrangements with V and J called. A share of clones is missing; checked studies link under half to unresolved V genes, and the rest is unexplained. Within this sample are a few hundred thousand clones, with over 80% of them counted one time only. About a tenth of the sample rests with the top ten. The sample was PBMCs or T cells enriched from blood (not recorded which). The receptor set was obtained from a man aged 18 to 35 with acute COVID-19.

The rearrangement uses TRBV11-3 and TRBJ2-5; tentative D call: TRBD1 (7 bases). The CDR3 extends over 13 amino acids. The germline V gene has CDR1 SGHNT and CDR2 YENEEA. With 5 bases removed from V and 4 bases from J, the gap between germline ends came to 11 bases. CDR3 in amino acids: CASSPGGGETQYF. Written as DNA, the CDR3 is TGTGCCAGCAGCCCAGGGGGAGGAGAGACCCAGTACTTC.

V is TRBV27 and J is TRBJ2-7, with a weak D call TRBD2 (6 bases). The length of the CDR3 is 15 residues. Deletions cut 5 bases from V and 1 base from J, with 15 bases between. Germline lookup yields CDR1 MNHEY and CDR2 SMNVEV (reference sequence). The CDR3 bases are TGTGCCAGCAGTCTCGACCCCGGGGGATCCTACGAGCAGTACTTC. It yields the protein CASSLDPGGSYEQYF.

The gene calls are TRBV7-3 and TRBJ2-1; 9 nucleotides align to TRBD2. The CDR3 extends over 16 amino acids. Germline V gene sequence: CDR1 SGHTA, CDR2 FQGTGA. Trimming removed 2 bases from V and 7 bases from J; junction bases left unmatched: 9. As DNA, the CDR3 is TGTGCCAGCAGCTTAGGGGCTGGCGGGAGGGTTAATGAGCAGTTCTTC. Encoded protein: CASSLGAGGRVNEQFF.

V is TRBV27 and J is TRBJ2-3, with D unresolved. The V and J ends lost 3 bases and 1 base respectively, with 5 bases between them. The CDR3 loop spans 13 amino acids. From germline, CDR1 is MNHEY and CDR2 SMNVEV (reference sequence). CDR3 protein: CASSFRGTDTQYF. The DNA for the CDR3 is TGTGCCAGCAGTTTTCGGGGCACAGATACGCAGTATTTT.

The chain combines TRBV19 with TRBJ1-1; 8 nucleotides match TRBD1. There are 14 residues in the CDR3. J gave up 0 bases and V 6 bases, and 3 bases lay outside the gene matches. The germline gives CDR1 LNHDA, CDR2 SQIVND (reference sequence). CDR3 sequence: CASSIQGVNTEAFF. CDR3 DNA: TGTGCCAGTAGCATACAGGGGGTGAACACTGAAGCTTTCTTT.

V is TRBV19 and J is TRBJ2-7; the match to TRBD1 covers 9 bases. This CDR3 contains 14 residues. Germline V gene sequence: CDR1 LNHDA, CDR2 SQIVND (reference sequence). Trimming took 7 bases from V and 2 from J; bases not matched to a gene: 6. The CDR3 nucleotides read TGTGCCAGTACCAACCGGACAGGGGCCTACGAGCAGTACTTC. As protein: CASTNRTGAYEQYF.

The chain couples TRBV10-3 to TRBJ2-3, with D possibly TRBD1 on 6 matching bases. The CDR3 is made up of 15 amino acids. The germline V gene encodes CDR1 ENHRY and CDR2 SYGVKD. The V and J ends lost 0 bases and 7 bases respectively, with 14 bases between them. The CDR3 DNA reads as TGTGCCATCAGTGAGTCTACAGGGCTGGGGAATACGCAGTATTTT. Translated, it gives CAISESTGLGNTQYF.

V gene TRBV6-5 combines with J gene TRBJ2-1; 7 bases match TRBD1. CDR1 is MNHEY and CDR2 is SVGAGI in the germline V gene. The length of the CDR3 is 13 residues. V lost 6 bases, J lost 7 bases, and 6 bases stayed unmatched. The CDR3 DNA is TGTGCCAGCAGCCCGGACAGGAAGAATGAGCAGTTCTTC. As protein: CASSPDRKNEQFF.

J is TRBJ2-7 and V is TRBV4-3; 8 positions agree with TRBD1. The CDR3 sequence is 14 residues long. The germline gives CDR1 LGHNA, CDR2 YSLEER. The V segment lost 2 bases and the J segment 5 bases; nucleotides outside the gene matches: 5. The CDR3 DNA reads as TGCGCCAGCAGCCAATTGATGACAGGGGACGAGCAGTACTTC. Amino acids: CASSQLMTGDEQYF.

This clone has a single count. The J gene is TRBJ1-1, the V gene TRBV19; 12 bases are a match to TRBD1. The ends lost 7 bases at V and 3 bases at J; junction bases unmatched: 9. Germline V gene lookup returns CDR1 LNHDA and CDR2 SQIVND (reference sequence). The CDR3 is made up of 16 amino acids. This CDR3 reads CASTSRDRGPHTEAFF. The CDR3 bases are TGTGCCAGTACTTCCCGGGACAGGGGGCCGCACACTGAAGCTTTCTTT.

This CDR3 reads CASSPPLGQGMDTEAFF. CDR3 bases: TGTGCCAGCTCACCCCCTCTCGGGCAGGGGATGGACACTGAAGCTTTCTTT. V and J are TRBV18 and TRBJ1-1, with D maybe TRBD1 (6 bases). The CDR3 loop spans 17 amino acids. V was pared by 3 bases and J by 3 bases, with 20 bases between. Germline CDR1 reads KGHSH; CDR2 reads LQKENI.

The V gene is TRBV7-9, the J gene TRBJ1-1, with D hard to call. The V gene lost 1 base and the J gene lost 11 bases, with 20 bases spanning the gap. The CDR3 runs 15 residues. CDR1 is SEHNR and CDR2 is FQNEAQ in the germline V gene (reference sequence). CDR3 amino acids: CASSLVSASTHVAFF. In DNA, the CDR3 is TGTGCCAGCAGCTTAGTTTCGGCGTCGACACACGTCGCTTTCTTT.

The V gene is TRBV13, the J gene TRBJ2-1; perhaps TRBD1 as D (5 bases). Germline CDR1 PRHDT, CDR2 FYEKMQ (reference sequence). Trimming removed 5 bases at V and 2 bases at J, with 10 bases between. CDR3 length equals 14 residues. The CDR3 region is CASSLDSTYNEQFF. The CDR3 DNA is TGTGCCAGCAGCCTCGACAGCACCTACAATGAGCAGTTCTTC. Looking up the rest from reference TRBV13 and TRBJ2-1 gives the full variable domain: AAGVIQSPRHLIKEKRETATLKCYPIPRHDTVYWYQQGPGQDPQFLISFYEKMQSDKGSIPDRFSAQQFSDYHSELNMSSLELGDSALYFCASSLDSTYNEQFFGPGTRLTVL.

The sample holds one count of this clone. The J gene is TRBJ1-1, the V gene TRBV30; D remains ambiguous. The V gene's germline CDR1 is GTSNPN and CDR2 SVGIG (reference sequence). V was cut by 3 bases and J by 3 bases, with 11 bases left in between. CDR3 size: 13 residues. The CDR3 reads CAWSDTSYTEAFF. Written as DNA, the CDR3 is TGTGCCTGGAGCGACACCTCTTACACTGAAGCTTTCTTT.

The gene calls are TRBV29-1 and TRBJ1-2, with TRBD1 matching over 9 bases. The CDR3 has 13 amino acids. V trimming: 6 bases; J trimming: 4 bases; junction bases outside the gene matches: 6. The V gene's germline CDR1 is SQVTM and CDR2 ANQGSEA. The CDR3 reads CSVVTGGSYGYTF. CDR3 in DNA: TGCAGCGTGGTTACAGGGGGCTCCTATGGCTACACCTTC.